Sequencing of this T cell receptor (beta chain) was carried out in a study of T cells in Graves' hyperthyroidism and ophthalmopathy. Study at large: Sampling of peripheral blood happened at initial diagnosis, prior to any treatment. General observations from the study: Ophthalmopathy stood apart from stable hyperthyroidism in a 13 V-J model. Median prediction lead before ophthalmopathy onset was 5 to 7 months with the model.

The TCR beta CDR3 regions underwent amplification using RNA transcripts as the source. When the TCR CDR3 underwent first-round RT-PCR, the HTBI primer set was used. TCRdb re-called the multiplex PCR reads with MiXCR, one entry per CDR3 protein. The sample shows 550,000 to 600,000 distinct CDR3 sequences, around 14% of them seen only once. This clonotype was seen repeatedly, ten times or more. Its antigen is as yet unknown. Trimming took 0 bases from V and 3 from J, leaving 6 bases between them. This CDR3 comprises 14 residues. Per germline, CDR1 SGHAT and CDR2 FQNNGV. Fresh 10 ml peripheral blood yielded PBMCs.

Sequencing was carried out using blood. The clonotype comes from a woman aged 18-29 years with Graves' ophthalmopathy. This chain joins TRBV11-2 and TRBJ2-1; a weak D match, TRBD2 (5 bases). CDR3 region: CASSLDRDYNEQFF. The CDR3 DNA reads TGTGCCAGCAGCTTAGATCGGGACTACAATGAGCAGTTCTTC.